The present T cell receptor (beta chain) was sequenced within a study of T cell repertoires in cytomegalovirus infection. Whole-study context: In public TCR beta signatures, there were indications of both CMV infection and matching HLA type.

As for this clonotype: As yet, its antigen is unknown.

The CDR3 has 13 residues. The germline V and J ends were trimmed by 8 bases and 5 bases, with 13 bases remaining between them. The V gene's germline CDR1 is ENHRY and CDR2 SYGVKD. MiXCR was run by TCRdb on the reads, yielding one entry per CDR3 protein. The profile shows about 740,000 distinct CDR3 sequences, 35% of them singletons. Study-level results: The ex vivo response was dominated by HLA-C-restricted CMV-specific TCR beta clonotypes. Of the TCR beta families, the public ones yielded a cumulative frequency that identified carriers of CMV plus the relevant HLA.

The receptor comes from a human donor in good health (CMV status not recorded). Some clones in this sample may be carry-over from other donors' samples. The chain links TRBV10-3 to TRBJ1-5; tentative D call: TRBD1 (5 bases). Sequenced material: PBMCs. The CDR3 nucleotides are TGTGCCATCGGCGAGGGGCGGGATCAGCCCCAGCATTTT. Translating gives CAIGEGRDQPQHF.